This entry lists 8 T cell receptor beta chains sequenced from one sample in a study of regulatory T cells in long-lasting Graves disease. The time point was: newly diagnosed GD, antithyroid drugs for less than 3 months. The TCR library was made from RNA that had been extracted from PBMCs in TRIzol. Researchers made TCR beta libraries by using iRepertoire HTBI primers and running Arm-PCR on CDR3 regions. TCRdb passed the multiplex PCR reads through MiXCR, listing each CDR3 protein once. The sample lists under 450,000 distinct CDR3 sequences; approximately 10% were seen once. Another study also made use of these data, one on T cells in Graves' hyperthyroidism and ophthalmopathy.

The specimen comprised peripheral blood mononuclear cells (PBMCs), sampled at new diagnosis, from a patient treated with antithyroid drugs. Receptors were obtained from a woman between 18 and 30 years old with Graves disease.

In this sample, this clonotype turned up a few times. The rearrangement links TRBV5-4 to TRBJ1-1, with D maybe TRBD1 (5 bases). V lost 1 base to trimming and J lost 3 bases, with 10 bases between them. This CDR3 is 14 amino acids long. Per the germline V gene, CDR1 is SGHNT and CDR2 is YYREEE (reference sequence). DNA of the CDR3: TGTGCCAGCAGCTTGAGCAGGGATGACACTGAAGCTTTCTTT. Its translation: CASSLSRDDTEAFF.

The sample holds a few counts of this clonotype. Mismatch with germline at one junction end may stem from a read error. CDR3 nucleotides: TGTGCCGCCAGTGATTTCTCCGCGGGAAGAGATACGCAGTATTTT. Residues: CAASDFSAGRDTQYF. This chain links TRBV24-1 with TRBJ2-3, with TRBD2 as a possible D gene (6 bases). Germline lookup yields CDR1 KGHDR and CDR2 SFDVKD. CDR3 size: 15 residues.

This chain connects TRBV13 to TRBJ2-4, with D possibly being TRBD2 (6 bases). The CDR3 sequence is 14 residues long. The germline CDR1 and CDR2 sequences are PRHDT and FYEKMQ (reference sequence). Trimming took off 6 bases at V and 2 bases at J, with 11 bases between the two ends. This chain's CDR3 is CASRAGGSKNIQYF. The DNA of the CDR3 is TGTGCCAGCAGGGCCGGGGGTTCCAAAAACATTCAGTACTTC.

This chain uses TRBV24-1 with TRBJ2-1, with D maybe TRBD1 (6 bases). There are 14 residues in the CDR3. Germline-derived CDR1 and CDR2 are KGHDR and SFDVKD. Trimming stripped 4 bases from V and 10 bases from J, with 16 bases between. The CDR3 spells CATSDPREGGEQFF. For the CDR3, the DNA is TGTGCCACCAGTGACCCACGGGAAGGGGGAGAGCAGTTCTTC.

This chain links TRBV13 with TRBJ2-3, with TRBD2 identical over 12 bases. The ends lost 1 base at V and 2 bases at J; junction bases unmatched: 7. Looked up from germline, CDR1 is PRHDT and CDR2 is FYEKMQ (reference sequence). CDR3 size: 18 residues. The CDR3 region has the DNA TGTGCCAGCAGCTTAGAGACTAGCGGGGGCCTCTCCACAGATACGCAGTATTTT. It yields the protein CASSLETSGGLSTDTQYF. The full variable domain, with the rest looked up from reference TRBV13 and TRBJ2-3, is AAGVIQSPRHLIKEKRETATLKCYPIPRHDTVYWYQQGPGQDPQFLISFYEKMQSDKGSIPDRFSAQQFSDYHSELNMSSLELGDSALYFCASSLETSGGLSTDTQYFGPGTRLTVL.

About this clonotype itself: Possible read error: a much larger clone is one base away. The genes are TRBV3-1 and TRBJ2-7, with D perhaps matching TRBD2 (6 bases). From germline, CDR1 is LGHDT and CDR2 YNNKEL (reference sequence). This CDR3 has 13 residues. DNA for the CDR3: TGTGCCGGCAGCGTCCAAGCGGGTTACGAGCAGTACTTC. Encoded protein: CAGSVQAGYEQYF.

In this sample, this clonotype turned up many times. CDR3: CASSPQGGSYNEQFF. The CDR3, as DNA: TGTGCCAGCAGCCCTCAGGGGGGCTCCTACAATGAGCAGTTCTTC. The chain employs TRBV7-2 and TRBJ2-1; D may be TRBD1 (7 bases). V shed 5 bases and J shed 0 bases, with 11 bases lying between them. Per germline, CDR1 SGHTA and CDR2 FQGNSA. The CDR3 length is 15 residues.

This clonotype was observed at least ten times. V and J are TRBV7-2 and TRBJ2-7; the D is unclear. Germline lookup yields CDR1 SGHTA and CDR2 FQGNSA. Trimming took 5 bases from V and 4 from J, leaving 18 bases between them. This CDR3 region has 15 residues. The CDR3 here is CASSRRAGAEYEQYF. CDR3 DNA sequence: TGTGCCAGCAGCCGTCGAGCAGGAGCTGAGTACGAGCAGTACTTC.